Here is one T cell receptor (beta chain) with its context. Clones were read by immunoSEQ multiplex PCR, and TCRdb kept only the in-frame ones, dropping some. The data hold 90,000 or so clones, with around nine tenths observed a single time. Collection occurred without any documented infections or immune events in donors. The CDR3 totals 16 residues. V dropped 2 bases and J dropped 2 bases, with 16 bases sitting between them. Germline CDR1 is MNHNY and CDR2 is SVGAGI (reference sequence). This specimen belongs to a study of identifying expanded T cells in peripheral blood. This chain connects TRBV6-6 to TRBJ2-7; the D call may be TRBD1 or TRBD2 (5 bases each). The receptor's source is a person aged 18-69 years in good health. Source material: blood. The CDR3: CASSYPPGPDPYEQYF. CDR3 coding DNA: TGTGCCAGCAGTTACCCCCCGGGACCGGACCCCTACGAGCAGTACTTC.